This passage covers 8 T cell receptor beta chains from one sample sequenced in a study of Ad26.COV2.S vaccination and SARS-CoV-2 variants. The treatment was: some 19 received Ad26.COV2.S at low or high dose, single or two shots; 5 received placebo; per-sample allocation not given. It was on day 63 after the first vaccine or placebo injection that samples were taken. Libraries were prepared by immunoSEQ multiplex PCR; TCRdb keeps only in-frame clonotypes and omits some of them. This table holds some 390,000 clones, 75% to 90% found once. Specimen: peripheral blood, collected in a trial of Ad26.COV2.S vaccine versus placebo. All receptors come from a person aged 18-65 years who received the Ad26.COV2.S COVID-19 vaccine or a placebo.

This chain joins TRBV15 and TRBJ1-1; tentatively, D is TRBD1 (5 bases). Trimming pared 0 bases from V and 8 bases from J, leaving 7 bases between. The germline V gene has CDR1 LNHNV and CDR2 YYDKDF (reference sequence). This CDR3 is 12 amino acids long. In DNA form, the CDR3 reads TGTGCCACCAGCAGAGACAGGGCAGAAGCTTTCTTT. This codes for CATSRDRAEAFF.

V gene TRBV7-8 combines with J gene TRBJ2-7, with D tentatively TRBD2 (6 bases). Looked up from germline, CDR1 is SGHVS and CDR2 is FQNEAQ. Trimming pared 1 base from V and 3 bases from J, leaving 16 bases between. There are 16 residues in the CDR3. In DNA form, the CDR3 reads TGTGCCAGCAGCTTAGGATTAGGCGGGGAGTTCTACGAGCAGTACTTC. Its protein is CASSLGLGGEFYEQYF. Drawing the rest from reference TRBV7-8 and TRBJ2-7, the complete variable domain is GAGVSQSPRYKVAKRGQDVALRCDPISGHVSLFWYQQALGQGPEFLTYFQNEAQLDKSGLPSDRFFAERPEGSVSTLKIQRTQQEDSAVYLCASSLGLGGEFYEQYFGPGTRLTVT.

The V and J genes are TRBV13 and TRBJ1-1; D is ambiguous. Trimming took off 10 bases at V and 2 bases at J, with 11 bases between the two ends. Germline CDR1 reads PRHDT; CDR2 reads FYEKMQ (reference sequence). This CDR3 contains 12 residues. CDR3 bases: TGTGCCACCGCCTTAGTCAACACTGAAGCTTTCTTT. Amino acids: CATALVNTEAFF.

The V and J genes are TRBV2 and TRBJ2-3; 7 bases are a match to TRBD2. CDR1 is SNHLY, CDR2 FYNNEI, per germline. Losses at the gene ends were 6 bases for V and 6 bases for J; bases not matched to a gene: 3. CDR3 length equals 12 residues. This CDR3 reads CASRREGDTQYF. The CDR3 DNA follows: TGTGCCAGCAGAAGGGAGGGGGATACGCAGTATTTT.

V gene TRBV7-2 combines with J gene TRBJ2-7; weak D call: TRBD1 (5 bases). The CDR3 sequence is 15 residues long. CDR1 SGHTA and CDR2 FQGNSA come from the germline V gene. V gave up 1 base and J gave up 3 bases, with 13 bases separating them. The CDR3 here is CASSLEYRGSYEQYF. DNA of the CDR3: TGTGCCAGCAGCTTAGAATATAGGGGAAGCTACGAGCAGTACTTC.

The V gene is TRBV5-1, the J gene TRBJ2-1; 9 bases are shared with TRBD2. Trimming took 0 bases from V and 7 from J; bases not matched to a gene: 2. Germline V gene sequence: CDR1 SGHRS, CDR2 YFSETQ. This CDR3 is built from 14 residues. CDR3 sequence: CASSLALAGNEQFF. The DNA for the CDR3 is TGCGCCAGCAGCTTGGCCCTAGCGGGGAATGAGCAGTTCTTC.

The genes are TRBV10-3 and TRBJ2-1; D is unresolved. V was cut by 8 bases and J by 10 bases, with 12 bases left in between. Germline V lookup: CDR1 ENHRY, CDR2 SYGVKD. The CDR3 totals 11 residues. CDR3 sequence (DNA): TGTGCCATCGACGTGTACGGCGAGCAGTTCTTC. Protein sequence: CAIDVYGEQFF.

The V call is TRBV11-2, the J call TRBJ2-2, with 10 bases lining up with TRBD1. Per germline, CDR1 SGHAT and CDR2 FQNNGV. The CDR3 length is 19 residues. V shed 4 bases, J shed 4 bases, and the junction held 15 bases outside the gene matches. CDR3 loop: CASSSLGARDRGITGELFF. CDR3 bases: TGTGCCAGCAGCTCCCTTGGGGCGCGGGACAGGGGTATCACCGGGGAGCTGTTTTTT.